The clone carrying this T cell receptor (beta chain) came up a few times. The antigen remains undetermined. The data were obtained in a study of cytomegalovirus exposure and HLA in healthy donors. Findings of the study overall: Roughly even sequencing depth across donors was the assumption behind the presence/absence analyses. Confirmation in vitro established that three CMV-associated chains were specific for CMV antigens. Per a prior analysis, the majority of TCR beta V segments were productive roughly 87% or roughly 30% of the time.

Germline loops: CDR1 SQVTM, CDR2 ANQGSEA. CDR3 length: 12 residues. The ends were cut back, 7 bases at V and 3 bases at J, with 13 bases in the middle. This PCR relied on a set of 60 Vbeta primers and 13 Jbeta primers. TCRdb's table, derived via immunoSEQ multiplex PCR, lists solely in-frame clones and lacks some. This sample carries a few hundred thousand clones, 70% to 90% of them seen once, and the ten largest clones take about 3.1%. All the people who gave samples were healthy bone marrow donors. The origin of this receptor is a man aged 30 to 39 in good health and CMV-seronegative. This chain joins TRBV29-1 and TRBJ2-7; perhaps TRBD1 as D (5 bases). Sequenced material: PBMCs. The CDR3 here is CSGADKNYEQYF. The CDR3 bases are TGCAGCGGCGCGGACAAAAACTACGAGCAGTACTTC.